The 27 T cell receptor beta chains presented below share a single source sample, sequenced in a study of cytomegalovirus exposure and HLA in healthy donors. The method was immunoSEQ multiplex PCR; TCRdb's version includes in-frame clones alone and lacks a portion of them. This table holds about 150,000 clones, 90% to 95% found once. Sequenced sample: PBMCs. Receptors originate from a man aged 18 to 29 in good health and CMV-seronegative.

The chain combines TRBV9 with TRBJ2-5; tentatively, D is TRBD2 (6 bases). Germline V lookup: CDR1 SGDLS, CDR2 YYNGEE. This CDR3 comprises 15 residues. V lost 0 bases to trimming and J lost 1 base, with 10 bases between them. The CDR3 DNA follows: TGTGCCAGCAGCGTAGGGGGGACTTCCCAAGAGACCCAGTACTTC. It specifies CASSVGGTSQETQYF.

The chain employs TRBV6-5 and TRBJ2-5; 15 positions agree with TRBD2. The CDR3 is 16 residues long. CDR1 and CDR2 from the germline V gene are MNHEY and SVGAGI. The V gene end was trimmed by 2 bases and the J gene end by 5 bases; junction bases not matched to a gene: 3. Written as DNA, the CDR3 is TGTGCCAGCAGTTACGGGGGGACTAGCGGGAGGGAGACCCAGTACTTC. Protein product: CASSYGGTSGRETQYF.

This clone was counted once. The chain is built from TRBV18 and TRBJ1-2; D might be TRBD1 (6 bases). Germline V lookup: CDR1 KGHSH, CDR2 LQKENI. The length of the CDR3 is 16 residues. Trimming stripped 3 bases from V and 0 bases from J, with 14 bases between. The CDR3 DNA reads as TGTGCCAGCTCACCTCGGACAGTCAAGACTAACTATGGCTACACCTTC. This encodes CASSPRTVKTNYGYTF.

This chain links TRBV7-8 with TRBJ1-5; perhaps TRBD1 as D (6 bases). The CDR3 spans 13 residues. V lost 5 bases, J lost 7 bases, and 12 bases lay in between. Germline assignment: CDR1 SGHVS and CDR2 FQNEAQ. CDR3 DNA: TGTGCCAGCAGCCGGGACATACTCCAGCCCCAGCATTTT. This encodes CASSRDILQPQHF.

The gene calls are TRBV11-2 and TRBJ1-3; D is ambiguous. This CDR3 region has 13 residues. The germline V and J ends were trimmed by 4 bases and 2 bases, with 6 bases remaining between them. Germline-derived CDR1 and CDR2 are SGHAT and FQNNGV. The CDR3 DNA sequence: TGTGCCAGCAGCTCGTCTCCTGGAAACACCATATATTTT. This sequence encodes CASSSSPGNTIYF. The complete variable domain, with remaining parts taken from reference TRBV11-2 and TRBJ1-3, reads EAGVAQSPRYKIIEKRQSVAFWCNPISGHATLYWYQQILGQGPKLLIQFQNNGVVDDSQLPKDRFSAERLKGVDSTLKIQPAKLEDSAVYLCASSSSPGNTIYFGEGSWLTVV.

This clone has just one count. The chain employs TRBV7-2 and TRBJ2-4; TRBD1 matches 9 bases. After removal of 5 bases from V and 6 bases from J, the junction contained 11 bases not matched to a gene. The CDR3 covers 16 residues. The V gene's germline CDR1 is SGHTA and CDR2 FQGNSA. The CDR3 protein is CASSLWGSGQGNIQYF. Written as DNA, the CDR3 is TGTGCCAGCAGCCTATGGGGATCGGGACAGGGAAACATTCAGTACTTC.

The chain uses TRBV5-3 and TRBJ2-7; possibly TRBD1 for D (6 bases). TRBV5-3 is designated an ORF whose function remains uncertain. CDR3 size: 16 residues. Trimming removed 0 bases from V and 5 bases from J, with 18 bases in between. DNA for the CDR3: TGTGCCAGAAGCTTGGCGGAACAGGGACAATGCCACGAGCAGTACGTC. Residues: CARSLAEQGQCHEQYV.

The J gene is TRBJ1-6, the V gene TRBV5-6; TRBD1 aligns across 7 bases. J gave up 7 bases and V 2 bases, and 9 bases lay outside the gene matches. The CDR3 has 16 amino acids. Germline CDR1 reads SGHDT; CDR2 reads YYEEEE. The CDR3 region has the DNA TGTGCCAGCAGCTTTGACAGAGGGGGCTACAATTCACCCCTCCACTTT. It specifies CASSFDRGGYNSPLHF.

The CDR3 DNA reads as TGTGCCAGCAACAGCGGGGGGGCCCATGAGCAGTTCTTC. As protein: CASNSGGAHEQFF. The chain recombines TRBV9 with TRBJ2-1, with TRBD2 matching 10 bases. The CDR3 runs 13 residues. Germline CDR1 reads SGDLS; CDR2 reads YYNGEE. V dropped 6 bases and J dropped 8; count of bases not matched to a gene: 5.

The CDR3 sequence: CASSSGILETQYF. DNA of the CDR3: TGTGCCAGCTCATCGGGAATATTAGAGACCCAGTACTTC. This chain connects TRBV18 to TRBJ2-5, with D perhaps TRBD2 (5 bases). Germline V lookup: CDR1 KGHSH, CDR2 LQKENI. The length of the CDR3 is 13 residues. V lost 5 bases and J lost 4, with 11 bases in between.

On this clone itself: Because the CDR3's place on the DNA is in doubt, the DNA is left out and the CDR3 is given as listed by TCRdb. The chain carries TRBV6-6 and TRBJ2-5; TRBD2 is taken as the D call from the table, unchecked against the DNA. From its first to its last residue, the CDR3 has 11 amino acids. Germline V gene lookup returns CDR1 MNHNY and CDR2 SVGAGI (reference sequence). Here the CDR3 reads CASSSSETQYF.

This clone has just one count. This chain uses TRBV9 with TRBJ2-5; 11 bases agree with TRBD2. The CDR3 runs 16 residues. V lost 3 bases, J lost 4 bases, and 8 bases stayed unmatched. Germline CDR1 SGDLS, CDR2 YYNGEE. DNA of the CDR3: TGTGCCAGCAGCGAAATAGCGGGGGGGAGAGGAGAGACCCAGTACTTC. Encoded protein: CASSEIAGGRGETQYF.

In DNA, the CDR3 is TGTGCCAGTAGTATAGGACGGACAGGGGATAACTATGGCTACACCTTC. Translated, it gives CASSIGRTGDNYGYTF. This chain connects TRBV19 to TRBJ1-2, with 9 bases that match TRBD1. The CDR3 totals 16 residues. CDR1 and CDR2 (germline): LNHDA, SQIVND (reference sequence). J gave up 1 base and V 1 base, and 4 bases lay outside the gene matches. The whole variable domain, filled in from reference TRBV19 and TRBJ1-2, reads DGGITQSPKYLFRKEGQNVTLSCEQNLNHDAMYWYRQDPGQGLRLIYYSQIVNDFQKGDIAEGYSVSREKKESFPLTVTSAQKNPTAFYLCASSIGRTGDNYGYTFGSGTRLTVV.

Written as DNA, the CDR3 is TGTGCCAGTAGTATAGATCGACGGGCTAGCGGGAGAAATGAGCAGTTCTTC. This sequence encodes CASSIDRRASGRNEQFF. This chain joins TRBV19 and TRBJ2-1; 10 bases agree with TRBD2. V shed 0 bases and J 7 bases; nucleotides not matched to a gene: 9. Germline V gene sequence: CDR1 LNHDA, CDR2 SQIVND (reference sequence). CDR3 length equals 17 residues.

This rearrangement joins TRBV18 to TRBJ1-4, with 8 nucleotides matching TRBD1. The V segment lost 3 bases and the J segment 1 base; nucleotides outside the gene matches: 4. The germline V gene encodes CDR1 KGHSH and CDR2 LQKENI. The CDR3 totals 16 residues. CDR3 coding DNA: TGTGCCAGCTCACCGCCCGGACAGGGAACTAATGAAAAACTGTTTTTT. It encodes CASSPPGQGTNEKLFF. Full variable domain (rest looked up from reference TRBV18 and TRBJ1-4): NAGVMQNPRHLVRRRGQEARLRCSPMKGHSHVYWYRQLPEEGLKFMVYLQKENIIDESGMPKERFSAEFPKEGPSILRIQQVVRGDSAAYFCASSPPGQGTNEKLFFGSGTQLSVL.

CDR3 residues: CASSLDPGGKETQYF. The CDR3 DNA reads as TGCGCCAGCAGCTTGGACCCCGGGGGGAAAGAGACCCAGTACTTC. V usage is TRBV5-1 and J usage is TRBJ2-5; 7 nucleotides match TRBD2. The CDR3 length is 15 residues. Germline assignment: CDR1 SGHRS and CDR2 YFSETQ. The ends lost 0 bases at V and 3 bases at J; junction bases unmatched: 5. Full variable domain (missing parts from reference TRBV5-1 and TRBJ2-5): KAGVTQTPRYLIKTRGQQVTLSCSPISGHRSVSWYQQTPGQGLQFLFEYFSETQRNKGNFPGRFSGRQFSNSRSEMNVSTLELGDSALYLCASSLDPGGKETQYFGPGTRLLVL.

This rearrangement joins TRBV29-1 to TRBJ2-3; 12 nucleotides align to TRBD2. CDR3 length: 14 amino acids. Germline V CDR1 and CDR2: SQVTM, ANQGSEA. J lost 8 bases, V lost 7 bases, and 10 bases had no gene match. The DNA for the CDR3 is TGCAGCGCTCGGACTAGCGGGGTTTTCAGTACGCAGTATTTT. Translating it yields CSARTSGVFSTQYF.

The V gene is TRBV27, the J gene TRBJ1-1; D is perhaps TRBD1 (6 bases). The CDR3 has 18 amino acids. CDR1 MNHEY and CDR2 SMNVEV come from the germline V gene (reference sequence). V shed 8 bases and J shed 1 base, with 26 bases lying between them. CDR3 bases: TGTGCCAGCTCAATAGGGGGGGGAAGTCCGGGCAGGAACACTGAAGCTTTCTTT. Translating it yields CASSIGGGSPGRNTEAFF.

CDR3 sequence reads: CASSLVQGSYEQYF. The CDR3 DNA reads TGTGCCAGCAGCTTAGTACAGGGTTCCTACGAGCAGTACTTC. This chain joins TRBV7-2 and TRBJ2-7, with D perhaps matching TRBD1 (6 bases). The V end lost 1 base, the J end lost 1 base, and 8 bases lay between the germline ends. CDR3 length: 14 amino acids. Germline V CDR1 and CDR2: SGHTA, FQGNSA.

This clone was observed once. The CDR3 region is CASKKTSGVYNEQFF. DNA of the CDR3: TGTGCCAGCAAGAAGACTAGCGGGGTTTACAATGAGCAGTTCTTC. This chain joins TRBV6-4 and TRBJ2-1, with TRBD2 matching over 11 bases. V lost 7 bases and J lost 4; bases outside the gene matches: 6. Per germline, CDR1 MRHNA and CDR2 SNTAGT. The CDR3 has 15 residues.

The genes are TRBV7-9 and TRBJ2-5, with 13 bases identical to TRBD2. The V gene end was trimmed by 5 bases and the J gene end by 4 bases; junction bases not matched to a gene: 10. Germline V gene data show CDR1 as SEHNR and CDR2 as FQNEAQ (reference sequence). The CDR3 runs 17 residues. The CDR3 spells CASSNRGLAGAGETQYF. CDR3 DNA: TGTGCCAGCAGCAACCGAGGACTAGCGGGAGCTGGAGAGACCCAGTACTTC.

The chain joins TRBV29-1 to TRBJ2-5; D might be TRBD2 (6 bases). The V and J ends lost 6 bases and 4 bases respectively, with 12 bases between them. This CDR3 has 12 residues. CDR1 is SQVTM, CDR2 ANQGSEA, per germline. The CDR3 sequence is CSVARAGETQYF. Here the CDR3 DNA reads TGCAGCGTCGCCAGAGCGGGAGAGACCCAGTACTTC.

This chain joins TRBV6-5 and TRBJ1-1; 10 bases are shared with TRBD1. The CDR3 has 13 amino acids. The V and J ends lost 5 bases and 7 bases, in that order; junction bases with no gene match: 4. The germline V gene has CDR1 MNHEY and CDR2 SVGAGI. The DNA for the CDR3 is TGTGCCAGCAGTAGACAGGGGGCGGGTGAAGCTTTCTTT. Translated: CASSRQGAGEAFF.

V gene TRBV5-1 combines with J gene TRBJ1-2; 11 nucleotides align to TRBD1. The V and J ends lost 0 bases and 7 bases, in that order; junction bases with no gene match: 8. Germline CDR1 reads SGHRS; CDR2 reads YFSETQ. The CDR3 sequence is 16 residues long. CDR3 in DNA: TGCGCCAGCAGCTTGGCCCCTGGACAGGGGGCAGTTGGCTACACCTTC. Its translation: CASSLAPGQGAVGYTF.

CDR3 in DNA: TGTGCCAGCAGTGACGGACAGGGGGCTCGCAATGAGCAGTTCTTC. Residues: CASSDGQGARNEQFF. The V gene is TRBV2, the J gene TRBJ2-1, with 11 bases aligning to TRBD1. V gave up 3 bases and J gave up 6 bases; unmatched junction bases: 4. There are 15 residues in the CDR3. Germline CDR1 and CDR2: SNHLY and FYNNEI.

This chain uses TRBV5-4 with TRBJ2-5, with TRBD2 matching over 9 bases. CDR3 size: 15 residues. Germline V gene sequence: CDR1 SGHNT, CDR2 YYREEE (reference sequence). Unmatched junction bases numbered 5, after V lost 5 bases and J lost 0 bases. This CDR3 is CASRNSGGHQETQYF. CDR3 nucleotide sequence: TGTGCCAGCAGGAATAGCGGGGGACACCAAGAGACCCAGTACTTC.

This chain links TRBV30 with TRBJ2-7; possible D gene TRBD2, 6 bases. Germline CDR1 reads GTSNPN; CDR2 reads SVGIG (reference sequence). This CDR3 has 13 residues. V was pared by 2 bases and J by 0 bases, with 8 bases between. CDR3 protein: CAWSWGDSYEQYF. Written as DNA, the CDR3 is TGTGCCTGGAGTTGGGGGGACTCCTACGAGCAGTACTTC.